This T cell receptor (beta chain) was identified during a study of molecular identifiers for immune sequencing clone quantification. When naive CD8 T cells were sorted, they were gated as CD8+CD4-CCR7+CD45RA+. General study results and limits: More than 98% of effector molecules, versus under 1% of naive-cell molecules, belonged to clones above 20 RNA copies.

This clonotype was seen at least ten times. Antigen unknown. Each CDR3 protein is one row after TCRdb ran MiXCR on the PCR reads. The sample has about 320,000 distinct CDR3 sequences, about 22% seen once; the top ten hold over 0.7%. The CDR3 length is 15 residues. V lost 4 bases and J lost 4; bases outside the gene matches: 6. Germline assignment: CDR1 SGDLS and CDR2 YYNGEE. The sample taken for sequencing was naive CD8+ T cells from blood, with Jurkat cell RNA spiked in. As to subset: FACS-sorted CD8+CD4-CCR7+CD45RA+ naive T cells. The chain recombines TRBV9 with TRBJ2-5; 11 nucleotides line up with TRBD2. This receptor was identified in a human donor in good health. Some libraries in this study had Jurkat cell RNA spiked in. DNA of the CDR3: TGTGCCAGCAGCCCTAGCGGGAGGTTAGGAGAGACCCAGTACTTC. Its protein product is CASSPSGRLGETQYF.